The 19 T cell receptor beta chains below come from one sample, sequenced in a study of shared clonotypes between healthy human individuals. Clones were read by immunoSEQ multiplex PCR, and TCRdb kept only the in-frame ones, dropping some. This sample has about 2.4 million clones, with just over 90% found just once. Sequencing was performed on naive CD4+ T cells sorted from blood. Described subset: CD45RA+ positively selected. The origin of the receptors is a young man in good health.

The V and J genes are TRBV6-5 and TRBJ1-2; D is possibly TRBD1 (5 bases). Trimming pared 0 bases from V and 8 bases from J, leaving 13 bases between. The CDR3 covers 14 residues. CDR1 is MNHEY and CDR2 is SVGAGI in the germline V gene. CDR3 nucleotide sequence: TGTGCCAGCAGTTACTCGGTAGGGGTAGAGGGCTACACCTTC. The encoded protein is CASSYSVGVEGYTF.

The rearrangement joins TRBV5-4 to TRBJ2-2; D is possibly TRBD1 (6 bases). The CDR3 runs 16 residues. With 4 bases removed from V and 6 bases from J, the gap between germline ends came to 19 bases. Germline V CDR1 and CDR2: SGHNT, YYREEE (reference sequence). The CDR3 DNA reads as TGTGCCAGCAGCGAGGCTTCGCCAGGGGTAGCCGGGGAGCTGTTTTTT. Its protein is CASSEASPGVAGELFF. Based on the CDR3 plus reference TRBV5-4 and TRBJ2-2, the full variable domain is ETGVTQSPTHLIKTRGQQVTLRCSSQSGHNTVSWYQQALGQGPQFIFQYYREEENGRGNFPPRFSGLQFPNYSSELNVNALELDDSALYLCASSEASPGVAGELFFGEGSRLTVL.

The chain uses TRBV30 and TRBJ2-7; 8 bases agree with TRBD2. J lost 4 bases, V lost 1 base, and 6 bases had no gene match. Germline V lookup: CDR1 GTSNPN, CDR2 SVGIG (reference sequence). CDR3 size: 14 residues. CDR3 in amino acids: CAWSEVAGGYEQYF. The DNA of the CDR3 is TGTGCCTGGAGTGAAGTGGCGGGGGGATACGAGCAGTACTTC.

V usage is TRBV11-3 and J usage is TRBJ1-1; a possible D gene is TRBD1 (5 bases). This CDR3 is built from 15 residues. CDR1 and CDR2 from the germline V gene are SGHNT and YENEEA. V gave up 1 base and J gave up 5 bases, with 14 bases separating them. The CDR3 region has the DNA TGTGCCAGCAGCTTAGGAGGGTCCGGGGGGACTGAAGCTTTCTTT. Its translation: CASSLGGSGGTEAFF.

The chain is built from TRBV2 and TRBJ2-2, with 8 bases that match TRBD2. Unmatched junction bases numbered 23, after V lost 8 bases and J lost 6 bases. Germline CDR1 SNHLY, CDR2 FYNNEI. The CDR3 spans 19 residues. This CDR3 reads CASGSGVAGLKGRAGELFF. In nucleotides, the CDR3 is TGTGCCAGCGGGTCGGGGGTAGCGGGACTGAAAGGAAGGGCCGGGGAGCTGTTTTTT.

This clone is a singleton in its sample. The gene calls are TRBV7-9 and TRBJ2-7; TRBD1 matches 9 bases. Germline assignment: CDR1 SEHNR and CDR2 FQNEAQ (reference sequence). The CDR3 contains 15 residues. With V trimmed by 5 bases and J by 2 bases, 7 bases remained unmatched. This CDR3 reads CASSATGTGTYEQYF. CDR3 DNA sequence: TGTGCCAGCAGCGCGACCGGGACAGGGACCTACGAGCAGTACTTC. Together with reference TRBV7-9 and TRBJ2-7, the CDR3 gives the full variable domain: DTGVSQNPRHKITKRGQNVTFRCDPISEHNRLYWYRQTLGQGPEFLTYFQNEAQLEKSRLLSDRFSAERPKGSFSTLEIQRTEQGDSAMYLCASSATGTGTYEQYFGPGTRLTVT.

This sequence joins TRBV30 and TRBJ1-6; unclear D gene. The V and J ends lost 0 bases and 6 bases respectively, with 9 bases between them. The CDR3 is 14 amino acids. Germline CDR1 GTSNPN, CDR2 SVGIG (reference sequence). CDR3 in DNA: TGTGCCTGGAGTGTAGCCCGGGGTAATTCACCCCTCCACTTT. Translation: CAWSVARGNSPLHF. Based on the CDR3 plus reference TRBV30 and TRBJ1-6, the full variable domain is SQTIHQWPATLVQPVGSPLSLECTVEGTSNPNLYWYRQAAGRGLQLLFYSVGIGQISSEVPQNLSASRPQDRQFILSSKKLLLSDSGFYLCAWSVARGNSPLHFGNGTRLTVT.

A few counts support this clone. One end of the junction does not line up with germline, which may come from a read error. This chain connects TRBV7-7 to TRBJ1-2; maybe TRBD1 (5 bases). The CDR3 is made up of 15 amino acids. In germline, CDR1 is SSHAT, CDR2 FNYEAQ (reference sequence). The CDR3 is CASSLGVQGSYGYTF. CDR3 bases: TGTGCTAGCAGCTTAGGGGTTCAGGGATCTTATGGCTACACCTTC.

J is TRBJ2-1 and V is TRBV5-1, with D possibly matching TRBD2 (6 bases). The CDR3 loop spans 15 amino acids. V was cut by 4 bases and J by 2 bases, with 13 bases left in between. Per the germline V gene, CDR1 is SGHRS and CDR2 is YFSETQ. The CDR3: CASSPLGGAYNEQFF. The CDR3 DNA follows: TGCGCCAGCAGCCCGTTGGGGGGTGCCTACAATGAGCAGTTCTTC.

The chain links TRBV6-4 to TRBJ2-3; 8 bases match TRBD2. The CDR3 length is 15 residues. Germline CDR1 MRHNA, CDR2 SNTAGT. J gave up 6 bases and V 10 bases, and 15 bases lay outside the gene matches. As DNA, the CDR3 is TGTGCCACCAGGTCTGACGGGAGGGCCGGGGATACGCAGTATTTT. It translates to CATRSDGRAGDTQYF.

The gene calls are TRBV5-1 and TRBJ2-5; 9 positions agree with TRBD1. The CDR3 is 14 residues long. Trimming at V came to 4 bases and at J to 5 bases, leaving 6 bases not matched to a gene. Germline CDR1 is SGHRS and CDR2 is YFSETQ. This CDR3 reads CASSTTGGYETQYF. The CDR3 DNA reads TGCGCCAGCAGCACGACAGGGGGGTATGAGACCCAGTACTTC.

The chain carries TRBV4-1 and TRBJ2-3, with D unclear. Trimming removed 1 base at V and 5 bases at J, with 10 bases between. Germline assignment: CDR1 MGHRA and CDR2 YSYEKL. The CDR3 totals 14 residues. CDR3 in amino acids: CASSQVVTVDTQYF. CDR3 nucleotide sequence: TGCGCCAGCAGCCAAGTTGTGACGGTAGATACGCAGTATTTT.

The CDR3 sequence is CASSEPSGGVNNEQFF. The CDR3 region has the DNA TGCGCCAGCAGTGAGCCTAGCGGGGGGGTAAACAATGAGCAGTTCTTC. The rearrangement joins TRBV10-1 to TRBJ2-1, with 12 bases aligning to TRBD2. In germline, CDR1 is WNHNN, CDR2 SYGVQD (reference sequence). Trimming at V came to 2 bases and at J to 5 bases, leaving 4 bases not matched to a gene. There are 16 residues in the CDR3.

The V call is TRBV19, the J call TRBJ2-6; possibly TRBD2 for D (5 bases). Germline assignment: CDR1 LNHDA and CDR2 SQIVND (reference sequence). This CDR3 has 17 amino acids. Trimming stripped 5 bases from V and 0 bases from J, with 14 bases between. CDR3 sequence: CASSRVSAVSGANVLTF. DNA of the CDR3: TGTGCCAGTAGTCGAGTGTCAGCGGTCTCTGGGGCCAACGTCCTGACTTTC.

This chain uses TRBV30 with TRBJ2-7; no firm D call. The CDR3 has 11 residues. Germline values: CDR1 GTSNPN, CDR2 SVGIG (reference sequence). The V end was cut by 3 bases, the J end by 6 bases, with 9 bases between. Here the CDR3 reads CAWRASGEQYF. CDR3 coding DNA: TGTGCCTGGAGGGCTTCGGGCGAGCAGTACTTC.

This chain uses TRBV6-5 with TRBJ2-1; no reliable D call. The germline CDR1 and CDR2 sequences are MNHEY and SVGAGI. This CDR3 spans 13 amino acids. Trimming left V 0 bases short and J 9 bases short, with 9 bases between. Here the CDR3 reads CASSYSSATEQFF. The CDR3 bases are TGTGCCAGCAGTTACTCCTCAGCGACTGAGCAGTTCTTC.

This clone appeared once. This chain links TRBV6-6 with TRBJ1-1; no definite D call. Germline V gene sequence: CDR1 MNHNY, CDR2 SVGAGI (reference sequence). The CDR3 is 14 amino acids. Trimming took 7 bases from V and 0 from J, leaving 12 bases between them. Written as DNA, the CDR3 is TGTGCCAGCACCCTGCAGGTCCTGAACACTGAAGCTTTCTTT. As protein: CASTLQVLNTEAFF.

V usage is TRBV10-3 and J usage is TRBJ1-1; 9 bases are shared with TRBD1. The CDR3 is 13 amino acids. V shed 10 bases and J 0 bases; nucleotides not matched to a gene: 3. CDR1 is ENHRY and CDR2 is SYGVKD in the germline V gene. CDR3 protein: CATGTGLNTEAFF. The CDR3 DNA reads as TGTGCCACCGGGACAGGGCTGAACACTGAAGCTTTCTTT.

In its sample, this clone was seen once. The chain carries TRBV5-1 and TRBJ2-3, with D perhaps matching TRBD2 (5 bases). The CDR3 runs to 15 residues. The V end lost 2 bases, the J end lost 2 bases, and 12 bases lay between the germline ends. Germline CDR1 is SGHRS and CDR2 is YFSETQ. The CDR3 region is CASSFLATVTDTQYF. The CDR3 DNA is TGCGCCAGCAGCTTCTTAGCGACTGTCACAGATACGCAGTATTTT.